Below, 6 T cell receptor beta chains from the same sample are listed, as sequenced in a study of shared clonotypes between healthy human individuals. Repertoires were generated with immunoSEQ multiplex PCR, while TCRdb's copy carries only in-frame clones and drops some. The repertoire holds under 850,000 clones, with about 91% as singletons. Terminally differentiated effector memory CD45RA+ cells were excluded from the naive CD8 cells, which were CD45RO-negative and positively selected for CCR7. The sequenced sample was naive CD8+ T cells sorted from blood. The origin of the receptors is a man younger than 40 in good health.

This chain joins TRBV30 and TRBJ2-7; D ambiguous. CDR1 and CDR2 (germline): GTSNPN, SVGIG (reference sequence). V was clipped by 2 bases and J by 0 bases, with 5 bases between them. CDR3 length: 12 residues. CDR3 DNA sequence: TGTGCCTGGAGTCGACTCTCCTACGAGCAGTACTTC. Translation: CAWSRLSYEQYF.

The chain employs TRBV9 and TRBJ1-2; 9 bases agree with TRBD1. Germline CDR1 is SGDLS and CDR2 is YYNGEE. V was pared by 3 bases and J by 5 bases, with 8 bases of the junction left unmatched. This CDR3 region has 15 residues. As DNA, the CDR3 is TGTGCCAGCAGCGCCTGGACAGGGGAATCTTATGGCTACACCTTC. Translated: CASSAWTGESYGYTF.

The chain uses TRBV30 and TRBJ2-7, with 11 bases lining up with TRBD2. V lost 5 bases to trimming and J lost 3 bases; unmatched junction nucleotides: 12. This CDR3 is built from 16 residues. Germline V lookup: CDR1 GTSNPN, CDR2 SVGIG (reference sequence). The CDR3 region is CAWEDTSGSFNYEQYF. The CDR3 DNA reads TGTGCCTGGGAAGACACTAGCGGGAGTTTTAACTACGAGCAGTACTTC.

The chain has TRBV5-4 and TRBJ2-4, with D perhaps matching TRBD1 (6 bases). Trimming took 1 base from V and 9 from J, leaving 17 bases between them. The V gene's germline CDR1 is SGHNT and CDR2 YYREEE (reference sequence). This CDR3 is 15 amino acids long. In nucleotides, the CDR3 is TGTGCCAGCAGCTTGCAATTTGGGGGCGCGGGCATTCAGTACTTC. Residues: CASSLQFGGAGIQYF.

The V gene is TRBV2, the J gene TRBJ2-7; the match to TRBD1 covers 7 bases. The CDR3 extends over 12 amino acids. The V gene's germline CDR1 is SNHLY and CDR2 FYNNEI. V trimming: 5 bases; J trimming: 5 bases; junction bases outside the gene matches: 3. The CDR3 DNA sequence: TGTGCCAGCAGTCCCGGGACAGACGAGCAGTACTTC. Encoded protein: CASSPGTDEQYF.

The rearrangement uses TRBV9 and TRBJ1-2; D remains ambiguous. V was shortened by 4 bases and J by 0 bases, with 13 bases between the two germline ends. Germline-derived CDR1 and CDR2 are SGDLS and YYNGEE. The length of the CDR3 is 15 residues. The CDR3 coding sequence is TGTGCCAGCAGCCCATTAGAACTAACTAACTATGGCTACACCTTC. Residues: CASSPLELTNYGYTF.